Included here is one TCR beta chain sequence, with context. The data stem from a study of T-cell memory formation after mild COVID-19. TCRdb independently ran MiXCR on the 5' RACE reads; one entry per CDR3 protein. The sample holds more than 150,000 distinct CDR3 sequences, roughly 10% seen once. Trimming at V came to 1 base and at J to 0 bases, leaving 10 bases not matched to a gene. Per germline, CDR1 SGHRS and CDR2 YFSETQ. The CDR3 contains 18 residues. The sample comprised PBMCs or a T cell subset sorted from them (not recorded which). The gene calls are TRBV5-1 and TRBJ1-3, with 7 bases that match TRBD1. This TCR was sampled from a man aged 18 to 35 who had mild COVID-19 (a few samples of this study predate the infection). Cell type and time point are not known. CDR3 sequence reads: CASSLWQGEGASGNTIYF. The CDR3 DNA reads as TGCGCCAGCAGCTTGTGGCAGGGTGAGGGGGCCTCTGGAAACACCATATATTTT.